This T cell receptor (beta chain) was identified during a study of blood T cell repertoires in COVID-19. Background on the study: The cDNA or gDNA used as material had been derived from T cells, B-cell-depleted T cells, or PBMCs.

The trim removed 6 bases at V and 4 bases at J, leaving 12 bases unmatched. CDR1 and CDR2 (germline): LNHDA, SQIVND (reference sequence). The length of the CDR3 is 18 residues. As processed by the authors: Amplification of reference gene primers was used by the study to estimate nucleated cell counts. TCRdb's copy holds only in-frame clones and misses some; the assay was immunoSEQ multiplex PCR. The V and J calls and the clone size are those of that table, but D and trimming were determined from the DNA. In the table there are some 150,000 clones, 80% of which are singletons. This clonotype was sampled from a man between 60 and 75 years old with active or convalescent COVID-19. The gene calls are TRBV19 and TRBJ2-2, with 12 nucleotides matching TRBD2. The sequencing sample was made of peripheral blood. DNA of the CDR3: TGTGCCAGTAGGCCAGGGGCTAGCGGGAGGGCCGGCACCGGGGAGCTGTTTTTT. This gives the protein CASRPGASGRAGTGELFF.